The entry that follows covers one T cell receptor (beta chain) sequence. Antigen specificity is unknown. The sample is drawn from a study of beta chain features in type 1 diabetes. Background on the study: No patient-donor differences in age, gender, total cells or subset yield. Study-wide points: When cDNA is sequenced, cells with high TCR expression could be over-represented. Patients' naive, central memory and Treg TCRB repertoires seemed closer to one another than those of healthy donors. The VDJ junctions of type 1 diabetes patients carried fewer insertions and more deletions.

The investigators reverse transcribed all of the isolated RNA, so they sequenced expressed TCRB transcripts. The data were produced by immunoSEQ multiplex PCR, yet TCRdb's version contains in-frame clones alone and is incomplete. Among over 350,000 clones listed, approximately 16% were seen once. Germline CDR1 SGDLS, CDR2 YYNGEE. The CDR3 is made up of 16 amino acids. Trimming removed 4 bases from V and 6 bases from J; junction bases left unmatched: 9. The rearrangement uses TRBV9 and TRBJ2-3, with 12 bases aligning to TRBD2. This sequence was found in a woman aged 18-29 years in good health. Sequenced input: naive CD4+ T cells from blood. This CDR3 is CASSTRVTSGSDTQYF. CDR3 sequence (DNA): TGTGCCAGCAGCACCCGCGTGACTAGCGGGAGCGATACGCAGTATTTT.